These T cell receptor beta chains were read from a single sample in a study of cytomegalovirus exposure and HLA in healthy donors. TCRdb keeps only in-frame clones here, not all; method: immunoSEQ multiplex PCR. This table holds 150,000 to 200,000 clones, 81% found once. Sequencing was performed on PBMCs. All receptors come from a man between 18 and 35 years old in good health and CMV-seronegative. Both conserved end residues are part of each CDR3. The D gene is left open where the match is weak. Clone size is not always given. Where it is, it says once, few, many or a class for expanded clones.

j_call v_call clone_size d_call cdr3_aa
TRBJ1-2 TRBV2 NA NA CASRVLWGHLYGYTF
TRBJ1-5 TRBV19 NA NA CASSMSWGGNQPQHF
TRBJ2-3 TRBV9 NA NA CASSVGAGDTQYF
TRBJ1-4 TRBV4-1 NA NA CASFPGVTTNEKLFF
TRBJ2-3 TRBV7-6 NA NA CASSFHRLAGIGDTQYF
TRBJ1-5 TRBV7-2 NA NA CASSPLKQGDQHF
TRBJ2-3 TRBV4-3 NA NA CASSQDSGSYGTQYF
TRBJ1-2 TRBV19 NA NA CASSISPGGYGYTF
TRBJ1-5 TRBV4-3 NA NA CASSQDFGSSDQPQHF
TRBJ2-1 TRBV4-3 NA NA CASSQINRGTYYNEQFF
TRBJ2-1 TRBV6-4 NA TRBD2 CASSGGGLASYNEQFF
TRBJ2-2 TRBV10-1 NA NA CASRPQGSTGELFF
TRBJ2-1 TRBV11-2 NA TRBD2 CASSLLTSGLYYNEQFF
TRBJ2-7 TRBV4-3 once TRBD1 CASSQEGQGAYEQYF
TRBJ1-5 TRBV7-6 NA TRBD1 CASSLGQGHNQPQHF
TRBJ2-6 TRBV13 NA NA CASSLSSSGANVLTF